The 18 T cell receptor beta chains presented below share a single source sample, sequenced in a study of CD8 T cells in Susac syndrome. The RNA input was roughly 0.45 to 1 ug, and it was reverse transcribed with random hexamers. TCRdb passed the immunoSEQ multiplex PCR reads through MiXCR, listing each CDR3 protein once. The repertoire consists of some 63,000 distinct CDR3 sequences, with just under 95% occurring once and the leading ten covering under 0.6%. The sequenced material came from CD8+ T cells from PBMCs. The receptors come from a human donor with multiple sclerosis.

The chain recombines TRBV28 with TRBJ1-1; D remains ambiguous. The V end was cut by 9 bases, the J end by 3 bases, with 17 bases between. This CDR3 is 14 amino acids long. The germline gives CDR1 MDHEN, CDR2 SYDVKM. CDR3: CASHYGSVDTEAFF. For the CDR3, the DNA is TGTGCCAGTCACTACGGATCCGTGGACACTGAAGCTTTCTTT.

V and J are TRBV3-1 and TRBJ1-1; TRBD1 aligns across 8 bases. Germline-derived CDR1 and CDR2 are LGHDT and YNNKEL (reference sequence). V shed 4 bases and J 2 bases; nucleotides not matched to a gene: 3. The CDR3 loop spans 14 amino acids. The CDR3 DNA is TGTGCCAGCAGCCGGACAGGGTCCAACACTGAAGCTTTCTTT. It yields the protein CASSRTGSNTEAFF.

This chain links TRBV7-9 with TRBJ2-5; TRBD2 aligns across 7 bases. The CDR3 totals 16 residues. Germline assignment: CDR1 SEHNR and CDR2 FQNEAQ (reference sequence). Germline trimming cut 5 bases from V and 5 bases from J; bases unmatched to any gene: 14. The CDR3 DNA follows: TGTGCCAGCAGCCGAACTAGCGCCCTGACTGGGGAGACCCAGTACTTC. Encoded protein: CASSRTSALTGETQYF.

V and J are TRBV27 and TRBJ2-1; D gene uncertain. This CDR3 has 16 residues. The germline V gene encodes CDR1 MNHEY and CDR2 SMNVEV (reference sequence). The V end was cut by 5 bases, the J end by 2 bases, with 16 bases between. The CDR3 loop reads CASSPAPALAYNEQFF. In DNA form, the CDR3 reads TGTGCCAGCAGTCCGGCCCCGGCGCTGGCCTACAATGAGCAGTTCTTC.

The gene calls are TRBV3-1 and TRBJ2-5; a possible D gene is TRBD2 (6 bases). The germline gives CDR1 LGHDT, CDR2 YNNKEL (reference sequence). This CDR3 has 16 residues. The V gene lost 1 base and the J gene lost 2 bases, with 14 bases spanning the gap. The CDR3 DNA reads TGTGCCAGCAGCCAAGTGGTCCAGCTAGCGCAAGAGACCCAGTACTTC. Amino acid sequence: CASSQVVQLAQETQYF.

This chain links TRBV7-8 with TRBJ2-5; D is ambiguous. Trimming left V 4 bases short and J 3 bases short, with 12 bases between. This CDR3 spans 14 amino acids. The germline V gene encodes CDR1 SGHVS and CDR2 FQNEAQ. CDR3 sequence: CASSSQDGEETQYF. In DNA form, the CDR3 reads TGTGCCAGCAGCTCCCAGGACGGCGAAGAGACCCAGTACTTC.

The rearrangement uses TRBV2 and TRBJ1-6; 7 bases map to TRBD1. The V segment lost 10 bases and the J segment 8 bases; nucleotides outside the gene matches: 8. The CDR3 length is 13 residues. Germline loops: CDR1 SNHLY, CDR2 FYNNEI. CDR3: CATSGTDYSPLHF. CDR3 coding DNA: TGTGCCACCTCCGGGACAGACTATTCACCCCTCCACTTT.

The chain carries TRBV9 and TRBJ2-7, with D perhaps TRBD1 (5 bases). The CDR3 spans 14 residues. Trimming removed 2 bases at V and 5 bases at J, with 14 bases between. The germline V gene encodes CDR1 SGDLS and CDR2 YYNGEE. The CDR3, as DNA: TGTGCCAGCAGCGTTCAGGGTACGCCGGACGAGCAGTACTTC. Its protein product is CASSVQGTPDEQYF.

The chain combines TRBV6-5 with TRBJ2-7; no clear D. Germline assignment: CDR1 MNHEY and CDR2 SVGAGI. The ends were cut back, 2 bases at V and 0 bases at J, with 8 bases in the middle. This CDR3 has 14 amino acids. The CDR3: CASSYEARSYEQYF. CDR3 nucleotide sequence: TGTGCCAGCAGTTACGAAGCTCGCTCCTACGAGCAGTACTTC.

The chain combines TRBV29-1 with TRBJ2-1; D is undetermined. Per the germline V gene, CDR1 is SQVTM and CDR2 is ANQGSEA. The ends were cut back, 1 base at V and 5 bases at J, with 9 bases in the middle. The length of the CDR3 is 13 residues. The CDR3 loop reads CSVEGARNNEQFF. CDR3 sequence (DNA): TGCAGCGTTGAAGGTGCCAGGAACAATGAGCAGTTCTTC.

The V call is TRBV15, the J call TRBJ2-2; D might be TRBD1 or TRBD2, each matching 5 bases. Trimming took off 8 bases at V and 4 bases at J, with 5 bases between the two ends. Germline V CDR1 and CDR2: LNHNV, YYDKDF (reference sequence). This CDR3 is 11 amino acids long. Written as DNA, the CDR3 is TGTGCCACCGGGGGCACCGGGGAGCTGTTTTTT. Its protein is CATGGTGELFF.

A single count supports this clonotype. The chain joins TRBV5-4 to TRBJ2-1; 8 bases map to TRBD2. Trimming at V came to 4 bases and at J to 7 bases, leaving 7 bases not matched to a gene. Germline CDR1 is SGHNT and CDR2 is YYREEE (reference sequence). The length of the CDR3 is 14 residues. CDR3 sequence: CASSPGLEWNEQFF. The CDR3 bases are TGTGCCAGCAGCCCGGGACTAGAATGGAATGAGCAGTTCTTC.

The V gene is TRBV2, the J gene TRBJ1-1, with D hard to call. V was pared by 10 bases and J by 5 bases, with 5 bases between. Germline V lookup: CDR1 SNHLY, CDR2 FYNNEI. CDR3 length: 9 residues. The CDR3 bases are TGTGCCACCGCGACTGAAGCTTTCTTT. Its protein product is CATATEAFF.

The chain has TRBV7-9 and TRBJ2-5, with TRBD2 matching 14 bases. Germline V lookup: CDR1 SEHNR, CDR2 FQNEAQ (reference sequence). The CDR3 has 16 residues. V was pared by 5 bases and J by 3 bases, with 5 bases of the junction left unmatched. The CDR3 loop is CASSQPGLAGEETQYF. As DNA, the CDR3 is TGTGCCAGCAGCCAGCCGGGACTAGCGGGAGAAGAGACCCAGTACTTC.

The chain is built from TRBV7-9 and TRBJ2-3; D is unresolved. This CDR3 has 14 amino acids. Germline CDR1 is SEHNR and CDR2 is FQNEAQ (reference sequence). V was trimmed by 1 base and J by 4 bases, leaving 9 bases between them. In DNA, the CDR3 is TGTGCCAGCAGCTTAGAGCTGGTCCCAGATACGCAGTATTTT. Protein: CASSLELVPDTQYF. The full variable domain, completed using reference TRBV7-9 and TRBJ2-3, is DTGVSQNPRHKITKRGQNVTFRCDPISEHNRLYWYRQTLGQGPEFLTYFQNEAQLEKSRLLSDRFSAERPKGSFSTLEIQRTEQGDSAMYLCASSLELVPDTQYFGPGTRLTVL.

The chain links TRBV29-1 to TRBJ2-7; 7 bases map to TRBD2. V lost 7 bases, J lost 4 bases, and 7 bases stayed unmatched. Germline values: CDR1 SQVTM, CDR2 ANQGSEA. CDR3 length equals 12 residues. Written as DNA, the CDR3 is TGCAGCGGCACCAGGGAGGGGTACGAGCAGTACTTC. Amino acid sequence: CSGTREGYEQYF.

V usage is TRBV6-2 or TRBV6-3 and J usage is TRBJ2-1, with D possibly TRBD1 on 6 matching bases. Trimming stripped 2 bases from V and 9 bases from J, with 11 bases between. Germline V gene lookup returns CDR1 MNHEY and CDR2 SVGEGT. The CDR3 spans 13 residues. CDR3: CASSYVGAGEQFF. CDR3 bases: TGTGCCAGCAGTTACGTGGGGGCGGGTGAGCAGTTCTTC.

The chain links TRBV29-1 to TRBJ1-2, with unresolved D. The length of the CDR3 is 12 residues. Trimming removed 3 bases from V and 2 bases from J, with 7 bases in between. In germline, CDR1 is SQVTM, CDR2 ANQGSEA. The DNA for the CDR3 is TGCAGCGTTGAGGGGTGGAACTATGGCTACACCTTC. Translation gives CSVEGWNYGYTF.